This T cell receptor (beta chain) was profiled in a study of CD8 T cells in ankylosing spondylitis. The CDR3 is made up of 14 amino acids. Between the trimmed V and J ends, which lost 4 bases and 3 bases, there was a span of 14 bases. The germline V gene has CDR1 SGDLS and CDR2 YYNGEE. This clonotype was picked up a small number of times. The antigen is undetermined. General observations from the study: Clones linked with disease were CD8+ and fairly uncommon in the peripheral blood. In ankylosing spondylitis blood, a motif of seven to nine highly homologous TCR beta variants appeared characteristic. Enrichment of disease-linked clones was reportedly significant in matched ankylosing spondylitis synovial fluid. Previous work reported some of these motif variants in the synovial fluid and blood of reactive arthritis.

TCRdb recomputed calls from the 5' RACE reads with MiXCR, one row per CDR3 protein. Of around 99,000 distinct CDR3 sequences listed, about 8.1% are singletons. The sequencing input was blood, either unsorted or a sorted T cell fraction (not recorded which). V is TRBV9 and J is TRBJ2-7; TRBD1 might be the D (6 bases). The sequence was obtained from a male donor with ankylosing spondylitis or in good health (not recorded which). CDR3 in amino acids: CASSIRDIDYEQYF. The CDR3 DNA follows: TGTGCCAGCAGCATACGGGACATAGACTACGAGCAGTACTTC.